Here is one T cell receptor (beta chain) with its context. Only in-frame clones appear in the TCRdb table, and some are missing; sequencing was by immunoSEQ multiplex PCR. The sample has 130,000 or so clones; about 86% are singletons. The source of the sample is a study of T cell responses to AZD1222 COVID-19 vaccine. Germline values: CDR1 SGHTA, CDR2 FQGTGA. The CDR3 has 13 residues. V gave up 5 bases and J gave up 13 bases, with 20 bases separating them. Sequencing used peripheral blood, obtained on day 0 of AZD1222 vaccination. The receptor comes from an adult in good health. V usage is TRBV7-3 and J usage is TRBJ2-5; D is possibly TRBD2 (6 bases). The CDR3 bases are TGTGCCAGCAGCCTTCACCGGGACTCTCCCCCGTACTTC. It codes for CASSLHRDSPPYF.